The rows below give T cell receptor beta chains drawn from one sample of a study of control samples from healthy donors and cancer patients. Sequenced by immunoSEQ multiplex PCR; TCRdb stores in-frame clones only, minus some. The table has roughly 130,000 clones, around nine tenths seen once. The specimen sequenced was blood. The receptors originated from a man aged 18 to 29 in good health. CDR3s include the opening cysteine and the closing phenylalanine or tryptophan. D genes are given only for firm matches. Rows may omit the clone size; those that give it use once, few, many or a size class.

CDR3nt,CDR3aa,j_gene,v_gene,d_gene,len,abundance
TGTGCCAGCAGTGAAGCGGGAGGACTAGCGTACGAGCAGTACTTC,CASSEAGGLAYEQYF,TRBJ2-7,TRBV2,TRBD2,15,.
TGTGCCTGGGGGATTTCCGCGGACAGCAGTTGGTGGGATTCACCCCTCCACTTT,CAWGISADSSWWDSPLHF,TRBJ1-6,TRBV30,.,18,.
TGTGCTAGCAGCTTAGAATACGGTGCTGGAAACACCATATATTTT,CASSLEYGAGNTIYF,TRBJ1-3,TRBV7-7,.,15,.
TGTGCCAGCAGTTATTCTAATTCACCCCTCCACTTT,CASSYSNSPLHF,TRBJ1-6,TRBV6-5,.,12,.
TGTGCCAGCGAGCGGGACTCCTACAATGAGCAGTTCTTC,CASERDSYNEQFF,TRBJ2-1,TRBV6-6,TRBD2,13,.
TGTGCCAGCAGCCGAGAGACCCAGTACTTC,CASSRETQYF,TRBJ2-5,TRBV3-1/TRBV3-2,.,10,.
TGCAGCGTTGAAAGACAGGGAGGCACTGAAGCTTTCTTT,CSVERQGGTEAFF,TRBJ1-1,TRBV29-1,TRBD1,13,once
TGCGCCAGCAGACCCGGACAGGGAGGTCTTGGTGAAAAACTGTTTTTT,CASRPGQGGLGEKLFF,TRBJ1-4,TRBV5-1,TRBD1,16,once
TGTGCCAGCAGTGGACCAGGGACCGTCTATGGCTACACCTTC,CASSGPGTVYGYTF,TRBJ1-2,TRBV25-1,.,14,.
TGTGCCAGCAGTTACAGTGTCGGGGAGCTGTTTTTT,CASSYSVGELFF,TRBJ2-2,TRBV6-5,.,12,.
TGTGCCAGCAGTTTCGGGTCTGGAAACACCATATATTTT,CASSFGSGNTIYF,TRBJ1-3,TRBV12-3/TRBV12-4,.,13,.
TGTGCCAGCAGCTTAAAGGGGGGTGAAAAACTGTTTTTT,CASSLKGGEKLFF,TRBJ1-4,TRBV7-9,.,13,.
TGCGCCAGCAGCTTGGGGACAGGTGCGGATACGCAGTATTTT,CASSLGTGADTQYF,TRBJ2-3,TRBV5-1,TRBD1,14,.
TGTGCCAGCAGCCCCCGGACTGACCGTGGCTACACCTTC,CASSPRTDRGYTF,TRBJ1-2,TRBV14,.,13,.
TGTGCCAGCAGCTTCAGGGGCCAACAAGAAAACACCATATATTTT,CASSFRGQQENTIYF,TRBJ1-3,TRBV3-1/TRBV3-2,.,15,.
TGTGCCAGCAGCTTATGGTTGATCCGGGACAATGAGCAGTTCTTC,CASSLWLIRDNEQFF,TRBJ2-1,TRBV13,.,15,.
TGTGCCAGCAGGATGGACGGACGGAGCACTGAAGCTTTCTTT,CASRMDGRSTEAFF,TRBJ1-1,TRBV2,.,14,.
TGTGCCAGCACCCAACAGGGATCATGGTATGGCTACACCTTC,CASTQQGSWYGYTF,TRBJ1-2,TRBV5-4,.,14,.
TGTGCCAGCAGTGAAAACGGACAGGGGCCTGAAGCTTTCTTT,CASSENGQGPEAFF,TRBJ1-1,TRBV6-4,TRBD1,14,.
TGTGCCAGTAGTATAGATTCAAGTTCCTACGAGCAGTACTTC,CASSIDSSSYEQYF,TRBJ2-7,TRBV19,.,14,.
TGTGCCAGCAGGCTCAATCAGCCCCAGCATTTT,CASRLNQPQHF,TRBJ1-5,TRBV6-5,.,11,.
TGTGCCAGCAGACAAGCTGGGGAGGAGATCGCACACGAGCAGTACTTC,CASRQAGEEIAHEQYF,TRBJ2-7,TRBV6-7,.,16,.
TGCAGCGCCGGGACCTGGGAAGTGTCTTTCTTT,CSAGTWEVSFF,TRBJ1-1,TRBV29-1,.,11,.
TGTGCCAGCTCACCACCGGCGGGGGGCCCCTACGAGCAGTACTTC,CASSPPAGGPYEQYF,TRBJ2-7,TRBV18,TRBD2,15,.
TGTGCCAGCAGCCAGAGACAGGGGGCGGAAAAACTGTTTTTT,CASSQRQGAEKLFF,TRBJ1-4,TRBV3-1/TRBV3-2,TRBD1,14,once
TGTGCCAGCAGCGTAGATGGCCTTAACTATGGCTACACCTTC,CASSVDGLNYGYTF,TRBJ1-2,TRBV9,.,14,once
TGTGCCAGCAGCTTTTGGCTCGGACAGGGGAATTCACCCCTCCACTTT,CASSFWLGQGNSPLHF,TRBJ1-6,TRBV5-6,TRBD1,16,.
TGTGCCAGCAGCCCGGGACGGAGCTATGGCTACACCTTC,CASSPGRSYGYTF,TRBJ1-2,TRBV3-1/TRBV3-2,.,13,.
TGTGCCAGCAGTCCAGCCGAGCGGACAGGGGAATATGAGCAGTTCTTC,CASSPAERTGEYEQFF,TRBJ2-1,TRBV6-6,TRBD1,16,once
TGTGCCAGCAGTGCCAGGTCCTCCTACAATGAGCAGTTCTTC,CASSARSSYNEQFF,TRBJ2-1,TRBV2,.,14,.
TGTGCCAGCAGCCCGACAGGGATCGAAGAGACCCAGTACTTC,CASSPTGIEETQYF,TRBJ2-5,TRBV7-3,TRBD1,14,.
TGTGCCAGCAGCTTGAGGGAGTTTATTGGAAACGAAAAACTGTTTTTT,CASSLREFIGNEKLFF,TRBJ1-4,TRBV7-2,.,16,.
TGCGCCAGCAGCTTGGGTCTGGGGGAGACCCAGTACTTC,CASSLGLGETQYF,TRBJ2-5,TRBV5-1,.,13,once
TGTGCCAGCAGTGTTCGGAGCGCAGATACGCAGTATTTT,CASSVRSADTQYF,TRBJ2-3,TRBV2,.,13,.
TGTGCCAGCACCCTGGGGGGCTATGGCTACACCTTC,CASTLGGYGYTF,TRBJ1-2,TRBV5-5,.,12,.
TGTGCCAGCAGCGTAGTTGGGGGAGAAGTGGAGACCCAGTACTTC,CASSVVGGEVETQYF,TRBJ2-5,TRBV9,.,15,.
TGTGCCAGCAGCCCTGGTATAGCGGGGGGGTACCAAGAGACCCAGTACTTC,CASSPGIAGGYQETQYF,TRBJ2-5,TRBV3-1/TRBV3-2,TRBD2,17,.
TGTGCCAGCAGCCAAGGGAGACTAGCGATACAGACCCAGTACTTC,CASSQGRLAIQTQYF,TRBJ2-5,TRBV3-1/TRBV3-2,TRBD2,15,once
TGTGCCAGCAGTTCCCCCACAGGCTCTGGGGCCAACGTCCTGACTTTC,CASSSPTGSGANVLTF,TRBJ2-6,TRBV6-5,.,16,.
TGTGCTACCGACGTGGGCGGCATTCAGTACTTC,CATDVGGIQYF,TRBJ2-4,TRBV11-2,.,11,.
TGTGCCAGTACACTAGGACCTAATTCACCCCTCCACTTT,CASTLGPNSPLHF,TRBJ1-6,TRBV6-5,.,13,.
TGTGCCTGTACCAGCGGACGCACAGATACGCAGTATTTT,CACTSGRTDTQYF,TRBJ2-3,TRBV30,.,13,.
TGTGCCAGCAGCTTAGGCCCCTCGGGGGGAAGCACAGATACGCAGTATTTT,CASSLGPSGGSTDTQYF,TRBJ2-3,TRBV11-2,TRBD2,17,.
TGTGCCAGCAGCCAAGAGGGAACAGGGGGCGCGTACTATGGCTACACCTTC,CASSQEGTGGAYYGYTF,TRBJ1-2,TRBV4-2,TRBD1,17,.
TGTGCCTGGAAAGGGGCGCCCACTGAAGCTTTCTTT,CAWKGAPTEAFF,TRBJ1-1,TRBV30,.,12,.
TGTGCCAGCAGACCCTGGCCGAGCAATCAGCCCCAGCATTTT,CASRPWPSNQPQHF,TRBJ1-5,TRBV28,.,14,once
TGTGCCAGCAGTTTACCCCCTGGGGACCAGTACTTC,CASSLPPGDQYF,TRBJ2-5,TRBV12-3/TRBV12-4,.,12,.
TGTGCCAGCAGTCCGGGGCCGGGACGCAAAACTGCCGATAGAGGCAATGAGCAGTTCTTC,CASSPGPGRKTADRGNEQFF,TRBJ2-1,TRBV28,.,20,few
TGTGCCAGCAGAGTCCCCCTCACCTTC,CASRVPLTF,TRBJ1-2,TRBV7-2,.,9,.
TGTGCCAGCAGCTTGGGGGGGACACCCCTCCACTTT,CASSLGGTPLHF,TRBJ1-6,TRBV5-6,.,12,.
TGCGCCAGCAGTCCCGGGGGGGCATGGGCTGAAGCTTTCTTT,CASSPGGAWAEAFF,TRBJ1-1,TRBV4-1,.,14,once
TGTGCCAGCAGCCATCCGTCCAGGGACAGGGCGGGGGGGACCCAGTACTTC,CASSHPSRDRAGGTQYF,TRBJ2-5,TRBV3-1/TRBV3-2,.,17,once
TGCGCCAGCAATGCGGGCAGCCCCTACAATGAGCAGTTCTTC,CASNAGSPYNEQFF,TRBJ2-1,TRBV5-1,.,14,.
TGTGCCAGCAGTGAATATGAAGGGGCCGATGAAAAACTGTTTTTT,CASSEYEGADEKLFF,TRBJ1-4,TRBV6-1,.,15,.